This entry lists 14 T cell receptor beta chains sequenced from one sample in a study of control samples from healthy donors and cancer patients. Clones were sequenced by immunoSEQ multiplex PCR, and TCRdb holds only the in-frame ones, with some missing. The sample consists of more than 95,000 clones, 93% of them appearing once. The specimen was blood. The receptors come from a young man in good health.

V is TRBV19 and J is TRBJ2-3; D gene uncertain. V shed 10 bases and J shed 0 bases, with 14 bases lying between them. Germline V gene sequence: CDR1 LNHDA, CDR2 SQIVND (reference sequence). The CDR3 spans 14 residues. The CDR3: CATQVYASTDTQYF. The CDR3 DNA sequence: TGTGCCACCCAAGTATACGCTAGCACAGATACGCAGTATTTT.

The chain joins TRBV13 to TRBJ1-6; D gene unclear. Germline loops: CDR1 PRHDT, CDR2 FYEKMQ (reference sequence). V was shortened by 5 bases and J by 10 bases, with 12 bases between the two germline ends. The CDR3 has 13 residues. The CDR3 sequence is CASSPREASPLHF. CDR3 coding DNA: TGTGCCAGCAGCCCCCGAGAGGCCTCACCCCTCCACTTT.

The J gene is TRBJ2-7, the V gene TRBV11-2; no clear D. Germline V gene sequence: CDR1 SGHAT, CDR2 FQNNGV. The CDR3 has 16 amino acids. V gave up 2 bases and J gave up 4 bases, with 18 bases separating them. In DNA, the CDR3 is TGTGCCAGCAGCTTATCACTGGGCGACTGGCGGTACGAGCAGTACTTC. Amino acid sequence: CASSLSLGDWRYEQYF.

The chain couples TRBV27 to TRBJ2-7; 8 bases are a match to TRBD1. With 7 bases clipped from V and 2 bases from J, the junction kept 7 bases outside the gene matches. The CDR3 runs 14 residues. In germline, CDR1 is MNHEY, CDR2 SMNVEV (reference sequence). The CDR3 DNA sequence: TGTGCCAGCAAAAAAGGGGACAGGACCTACGAGCAGTACGTC. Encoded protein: CASKKGDRTYEQYV.

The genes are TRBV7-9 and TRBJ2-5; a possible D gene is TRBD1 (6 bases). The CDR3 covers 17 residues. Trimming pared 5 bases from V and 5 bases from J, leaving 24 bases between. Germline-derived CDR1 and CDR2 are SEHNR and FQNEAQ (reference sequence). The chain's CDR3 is CASSRLSNRERVETQYF. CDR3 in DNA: TGTGCCAGCAGCCGGCTTTCGAACAGGGAAAGGGTTGAGACCCAGTACTTC.

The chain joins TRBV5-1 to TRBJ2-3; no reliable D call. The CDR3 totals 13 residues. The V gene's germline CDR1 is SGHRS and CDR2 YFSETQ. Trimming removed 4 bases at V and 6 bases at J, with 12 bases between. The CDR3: CASSLNVRDTQYF. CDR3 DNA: TGCGCCAGCAGCCTCAATGTGAGGGATACGCAGTATTTT.

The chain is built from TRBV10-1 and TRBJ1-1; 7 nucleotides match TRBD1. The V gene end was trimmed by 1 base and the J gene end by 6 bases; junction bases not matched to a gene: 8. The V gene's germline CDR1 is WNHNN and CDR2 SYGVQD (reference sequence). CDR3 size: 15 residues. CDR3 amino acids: CASSEYTGDPAEAFF. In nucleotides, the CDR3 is TGCGCCAGCAGTGAGTACACAGGGGACCCGGCTGAAGCTTTCTTT.

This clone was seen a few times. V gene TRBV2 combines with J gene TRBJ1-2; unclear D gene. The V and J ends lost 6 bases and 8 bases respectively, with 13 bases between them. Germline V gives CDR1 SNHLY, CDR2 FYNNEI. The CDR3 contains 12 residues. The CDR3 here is CASRLFGDGYTF. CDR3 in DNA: TGTGCCAGCAGACTGTTTGGCGACGGCTACACCTTC.

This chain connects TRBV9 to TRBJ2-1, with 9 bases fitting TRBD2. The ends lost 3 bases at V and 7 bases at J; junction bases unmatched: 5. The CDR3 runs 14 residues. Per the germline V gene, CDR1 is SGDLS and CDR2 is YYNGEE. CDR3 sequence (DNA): TGTGCCAGCAGCGGCGGGAGGGCCTTTAATGAGCAGTTCTTC. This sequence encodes CASSGGRAFNEQFF.

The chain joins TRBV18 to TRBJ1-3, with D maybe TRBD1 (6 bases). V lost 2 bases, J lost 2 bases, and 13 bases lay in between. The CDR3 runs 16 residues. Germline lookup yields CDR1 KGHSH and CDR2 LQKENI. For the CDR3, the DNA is TGTGCCAGCTCACCAAATATGGGGGCCCCTGGAAACACCATATATTTT. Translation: CASSPNMGAPGNTIYF.

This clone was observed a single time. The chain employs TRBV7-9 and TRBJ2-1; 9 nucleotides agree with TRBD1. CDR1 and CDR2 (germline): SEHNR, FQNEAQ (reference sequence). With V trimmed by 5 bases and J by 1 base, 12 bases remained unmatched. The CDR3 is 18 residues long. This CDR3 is CASSGRTGDRGSYNEQFF. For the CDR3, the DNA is TGTGCCAGCAGCGGCCGGACAGGCGACAGGGGGTCCTACAATGAGCAGTTCTTC.

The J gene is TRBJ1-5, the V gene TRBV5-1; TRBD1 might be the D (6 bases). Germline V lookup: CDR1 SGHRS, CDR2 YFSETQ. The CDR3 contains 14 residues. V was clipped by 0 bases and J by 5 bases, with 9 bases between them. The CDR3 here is CASSLVAGDQPQHF. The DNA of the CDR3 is TGCGCCAGCAGCTTGGTTGCAGGGGATCAGCCCCAGCATTTT.

CDR3 in amino acids: CASSLPFETQYF. The CDR3 region has the DNA TGTGCCAGCAGCTTACCTTTTGAGACCCAGTACTTC. V and J are TRBV7-2 and TRBJ2-5; D unclear. CDR1 is SGHTA, CDR2 FQGNSA, per germline. The CDR3 contains 12 residues. V gave up 2 bases and J gave up 5 bases, with 6 bases separating them.

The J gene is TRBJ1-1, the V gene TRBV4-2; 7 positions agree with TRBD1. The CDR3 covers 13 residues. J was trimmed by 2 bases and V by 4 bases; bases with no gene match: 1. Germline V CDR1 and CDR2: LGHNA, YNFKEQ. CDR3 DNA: TGTGCCAGCAGCCGGACAGGAAACACTGAAGCTTTCTTT. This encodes CASSRTGNTEAFF.